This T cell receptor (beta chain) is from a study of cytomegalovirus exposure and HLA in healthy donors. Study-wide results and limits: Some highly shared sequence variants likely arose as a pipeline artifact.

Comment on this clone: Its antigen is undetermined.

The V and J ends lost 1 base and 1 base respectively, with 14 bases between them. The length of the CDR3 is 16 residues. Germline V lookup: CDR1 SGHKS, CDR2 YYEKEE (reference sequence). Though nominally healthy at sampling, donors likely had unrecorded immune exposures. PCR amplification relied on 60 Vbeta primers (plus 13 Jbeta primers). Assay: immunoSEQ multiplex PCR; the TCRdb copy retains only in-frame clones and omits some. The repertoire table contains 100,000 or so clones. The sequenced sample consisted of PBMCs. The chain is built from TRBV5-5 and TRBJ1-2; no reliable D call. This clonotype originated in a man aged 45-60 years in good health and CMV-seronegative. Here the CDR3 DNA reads TGTGCCAGCAGCTTGAGGTCCGACGGAGTTAACTATGGCTACACCTTC. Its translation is CASSLRSDGVNYGYTF. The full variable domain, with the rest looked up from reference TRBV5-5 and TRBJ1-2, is DAGVTQSPTHLIKTRGQQVTLRCSPISGHKSVSWYQQVLGQGPQFIFQYYEKEERGRGNFPDRFSARQFPNYSSELNVNALLLGDSALYLCASSLRSDGVNYGYTFGSGTRLTVV.